This TCR beta chain was obtained from a study of T cells in localized non-small cell lung cancer. Adjacent lung, free of atypia, was sampled at least 2 cm from the tumor margin. Data came from immunoSEQ multiplex PCR; TCRdb stores just in-frame clones and leaves some out. The table has approximately 1,500 clones, approximately 24% seen once. Specimen: normal lung tissue next to the tumor, collected before any cancer treatment. The TCR comes from a female donor of 60 years or more with stage I squamous cell lung carcinoma.

DNA of the CDR3: TGTGCCAGCAGCCCACTTGGGGGGTACGAGGGCTACACCTTC. Translation: CASSPLGGYEGYTF. This sequence joins TRBV6-8 and TRBJ1-2; the D gene is possibly TRBD1 (5 bases). Trimming removed 6 bases from V and 8 bases from J, with 19 bases in between. Germline-derived CDR1 and CDR2 are MNHGY and SAAAGT. The CDR3 loop spans 14 amino acids.